This T cell receptor (beta chain) was found in a study of cytomegalovirus exposure and HLA in healthy donors. General study points: Roughly even sequencing depth across donors was the assumption behind the presence/absence analyses. Investigators reported about 160 TCR beta chains as tied to cytomegalovirus. Within the data, a cluster of highly shared sequence variants was likely a sequencing artifact.

Worth noting for this clone: Its antigen is currently unknown.

PCR primers comprised 60 Vbeta and 13 Jbeta primers. Here immunoSEQ multiplex PCR was the method, and the copy in TCRdb shows in-frame clones only, minus some. This sample's table reports tens of thousands of clones. CDR1 and CDR2 (germline): MNHEY, SVGAGI. There are 12 residues in the CDR3. Between the trimmed V and J ends, which lost 7 bases and 6 bases, there was a span of 10 bases. This clonotype was obtained from a middle-aged woman in good health and CMV-seropositive. This sequence joins TRBV6-5 and TRBJ2-1; the D is unclear. The sample taken for sequencing was PBMCs. The CDR3 nucleotides read TGTGCCAGCAACCGACCGGGCAATGAGCAGTTCTTC. It is translated as CASNRPGNEQFF.